Detailed here is one T cell receptor (beta chain). TCRdb's table, derived via immunoSEQ multiplex PCR, lists solely in-frame clones and lacks some. Of just over 300,000 clones detected, 89% appear once; the ten largest clones hold over 1.5%. These data originate in a study of blood T cell repertoires in COVID-19. Study overall: T cells, B-cell-depleted T cells, or PBMCs provided the cDNA or gDNA that served as material.

The CDR3 is made up of 16 amino acids. The germline V gene has CDR1 MGHRA and CDR2 YSYEKL. V was pared by 0 bases and J by 5 bases, with 16 bases between. The clonotype comes from a woman aged 25 to 39 with COVID-19, enrolled during active disease. This sequence joins TRBV4-1 and TRBJ2-5, with a tentative D call TRBD2 (5 bases). The source material was peripheral blood. DNA of the CDR3: TGCGCCAGCAGCCAAGAACCGGGAATAGCTAGGGAGACCCAGTACTTC. As protein: CASSQEPGIARETQYF.